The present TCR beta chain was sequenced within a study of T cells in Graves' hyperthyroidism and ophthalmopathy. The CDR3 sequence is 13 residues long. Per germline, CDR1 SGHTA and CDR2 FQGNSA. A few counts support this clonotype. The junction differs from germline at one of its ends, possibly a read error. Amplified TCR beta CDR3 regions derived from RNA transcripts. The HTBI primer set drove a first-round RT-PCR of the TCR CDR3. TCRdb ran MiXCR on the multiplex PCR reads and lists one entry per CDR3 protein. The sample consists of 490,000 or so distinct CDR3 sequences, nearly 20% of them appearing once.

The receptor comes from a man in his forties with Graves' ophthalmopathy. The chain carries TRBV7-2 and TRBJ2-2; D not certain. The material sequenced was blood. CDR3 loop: CASSQYRTGELFF. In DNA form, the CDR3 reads TGCGCCAGCAGCCAATATCGCACCGGGGAGCTGTTTTTT.